Only one count was recorded for the clone carrying this T cell receptor (beta chain). Treatment noted: randomized to nivolumab then ipilimumab (arm A) or the reverse (arm B). From thawed PBMCs, live CD3+CD8+ cells negative for CD19 and CD56 were sorted. Between the trimmed V and J ends, which lost 7 bases and 1 base, there was a span of 11 bases. This CDR3 has 13 amino acids. Germline assignment: CDR1 MNHEY and CDR2 SVGAGI. The entry originates in a study of sequential checkpoint blockade in melanoma. The protocol was immunoSEQ multiplex PCR, while the TCRdb copy is restricted to in-frame clones and leaves out a portion. The sample carries fewer than 20,000 clones, around three fifths recorded once.

The gene calls are TRBV6-5 and TRBJ2-7; a possible D gene is TRBD1 (6 bases). The clonotype was recovered from a human donor with melanoma. The starting material was CD8+ T cells sorted from blood (inferred from file names), obtained from a patient given nivolumab and ipilimumab in sequence. For the CDR3, the DNA is TGTGCCAGCAACCACAGGGAGTCCTACGAGCAGTACTTC. Its protein is CASNHRESYEQYF.